The 29 T cell receptor beta chains in this list originate from one sample, sequenced in a study of technical replicates of blood from four donors. Using immunoSEQ multiplex PCR, the repertoire was profiled, and TCRdb retains in-frame clones only, with some absent. The sample has approximately 78,000 clones, roughly 92% seen once. The specimen sequenced was T cells isolated from PBMCs. These receptors came from a human donor in good health.

Only a few counts were recorded for this clone. The chain carries TRBV30 and TRBJ1-1; D is unclear. The germline V gene encodes CDR1 GTSNPN and CDR2 SVGIG (reference sequence). V was pared by 2 bases and J by 5 bases, with 9 bases between. The CDR3 sequence is 12 residues long. CDR3 coding DNA: TGTGCCTGGAGTCCCATGAGGACTGAAGCTTTCTTT. It encodes CAWSPMRTEAFF.

This chain links TRBV29-1 with TRBJ1-5; a possible D gene is TRBD1 (5 bases). V was clipped by 4 bases and J by 5 bases, with 9 bases between them. This CDR3 comprises 12 residues. Germline V lookup: CDR1 SQVTM, CDR2 ANQGSEA. The DNA for the CDR3 is TGCAGCGTTGTGGGGCCGGATCAGCCCCAGCATTTT. It translates to CSVVGPDQPQHF. The whole variable domain, filled in from reference TRBV29-1 and TRBJ1-5, reads SAVISQKPSRDICQRGTSLTIQCQVDSQVTMMFWYRQQPGQSLTLIATANQGSEATYESGFVIDKFPISRPNLTFSTLTVSNMSPEDSSIYLCSVVGPDQPQHFGDGTRLSIL.

The chain recombines TRBV6-1 with TRBJ2-5; no definite D call. Germline CDR1 MNHNS, CDR2 SASEGT. Trimming cost V 4 bases and J 4 bases, with 13 bases left between them. The CDR3 extends over 14 amino acids. The DNA for the CDR3 is TGTGCCAGCAGTGCCACAGAAGTATTAGAGACCCAGTACTTC. Protein product: CASSATEVLETQYF.

The CDR3: CASRLQDYEQYF. The CDR3 bases are TGTGCCAGCAGGCTACAGGACTACGAGCAGTACTTC. This chain uses TRBV28 with TRBJ2-7; D possibly corresponds to TRBD1 (5 bases). With 6 bases removed from V and 3 bases from J, the gap between germline ends came to 9 bases. This CDR3 comprises 12 residues. CDR1 is MDHEN, CDR2 SYDVKM, per germline.

V gene TRBV5-6 combines with J gene TRBJ2-7, with 8 bases aligning to TRBD1. The J segment lost 2 bases and the V segment lost 4 bases, leaving 8 bases of the junction unmatched. Germline assignment: CDR1 SGHDT and CDR2 YYEEEE. This CDR3 is built from 15 residues. CDR3 loop: CASSPTGGGPYEQYF. The CDR3 DNA reads TGTGCCAGCAGCCCCACAGGGGGAGGCCCCTACGAGCAGTACTTC.

V usage is TRBV5-6 and J usage is TRBJ1-2; TRBD1 aligns across 10 bases. Germline values: CDR1 SGHDT, CDR2 YYEEEE. Trimming cost V 4 bases and J 4 bases; bases outside gene matches: 4. The CDR3 runs 14 residues. The CDR3 nucleotides are TGTGCCAGCAGCCAGGACAGGGGGTCCTATGGCTACACCTTC. Translated: CASSQDRGSYGYTF.

The chain employs TRBV28 and TRBJ2-7; TRBD2 might be the D (5 bases). CDR1 is MDHEN, CDR2 SYDVKM, per germline. CDR3 size: 12 residues. Trimming cost V 5 bases and J 4 bases, with 9 bases left between them. CDR3 in DNA: TGTGCCAGCAGTGAATGGAGGTACGAGCAGTACTTC. It yields the protein CASSEWRYEQYF.

The chain combines TRBV28 with TRBJ2-3; D call uncertain. CDR1 is MDHEN and CDR2 is SYDVKM in the germline V gene. This CDR3 spans 14 amino acids. V lost 6 bases, J lost 3 bases, and 13 bases lay in between. In DNA, the CDR3 is TGTGCCAGCAGCTCGACTGGTCTTACAGATACGCAGTATTTT. Amino acids: CASSSTGLTDTQYF. Together with reference TRBV28 and TRBJ2-3, the CDR3 gives the full variable domain: DVKVTQSSRYLVKRTGEKVFLECVQDMDHENMFWYRQDPGLGLRLIYFSYDVKMKEKGDIPEGYSVSREKKERFSLILESASTNQTSMYLCASSSTGLTDTQYFGPGTRLTVL.

The V call is TRBV5-8, the J call TRBJ2-3, with a possible D match to TRBD1 (6 bases). The length of the CDR3 is 15 residues. V lost 1 base and J lost 2, with 11 bases in between. Germline CDR1 SGHTS, CDR2 YDEGEE. CDR3 coding DNA: TGTGCCAGCAGCTTGAACAGGGTGGACACAGATACGCAGTATTTT. Residues: CASSLNRVDTDTQYF.

The chain employs TRBV14 and TRBJ2-5; D unresolved. Trimming left V 1 base short and J 5 bases short, with 11 bases between. Germline V CDR1 and CDR2: SGHDN, FVKESK. This CDR3 contains 14 residues. CDR3 region: CASSQVSRLETQYF. CDR3 bases: TGTGCCAGCAGCCAAGTCTCCCGGTTGGAGACCCAGTACTTC.

The rearrangement links TRBV11-2 to TRBJ2-5; perhaps TRBD2 as D (5 bases). There are 14 residues in the CDR3. Germline assignment: CDR1 SGHAT and CDR2 FQNNGV. V was shortened by 2 bases and J by 4 bases, with 11 bases between the two germline ends. For the CDR3, the DNA is TGTGCCAGCAGCTTAATAGGACTGCCAGAGACCCAGTACTTC. It is translated as CASSLIGLPETQYF.

The chain combines TRBV4-1 with TRBJ1-1; tentative D call: TRBD1 (5 bases). Germline CDR1 reads MGHRA; CDR2 reads YSYEKL. The CDR3 sequence is 17 residues long. Trimming removed 0 bases from V and 0 bases from J, with 14 bases in between. CDR3 loop: CASSQDWRGLLNTEAFF. In DNA form, the CDR3 reads TGCGCCAGCAGCCAAGATTGGCGGGGACTTCTGAACACTGAAGCTTTCTTT.

This chain uses TRBV19 with TRBJ1-5, with a possible D match to TRBD1 (6 bases). The germline gives CDR1 LNHDA, CDR2 SQIVND (reference sequence). V was clipped by 5 bases and J by 4 bases, with 9 bases between them. CDR3 length: 13 residues. CDR3 protein: CASSLRGNQPQHF. The CDR3 bases are TGTGCCAGTAGTCTTAGGGGGAATCAGCCCCAGCATTTT.

The chain links TRBV2 to TRBJ2-1; the D gene is possibly TRBD1 (6 bases). Germline V gene data show CDR1 as SNHLY and CDR2 as FYNNEI. Deletions cut 8 bases from V and 0 bases from J, with 11 bases between. CDR3 length equals 14 residues. The CDR3 DNA is TGTGCCAGCGGACAGTCGAGCTCCTACAATGAGCAGTTCTTC. Translation gives CASGQSSSYNEQFF.

The chain has TRBV11-2 and TRBJ1-2; tentative D call: TRBD1 (6 bases). This CDR3 has 14 residues. The V gene's germline CDR1 is SGHAT and CDR2 FQNNGV. V was pared by 5 bases and J by 7 bases, with 17 bases between. CDR3: CASSLVRGLPGYTF. CDR3 DNA: TGTGCCAGCAGCCTCGTCAGGGGTTTGCCTGGCTACACCTTC.

The gene calls are TRBV7-3 and TRBJ2-3, with unresolved D. CDR3 size: 14 residues. Germline CDR1 and CDR2: SGHTA and FQGTGA. Trimming pared 2 bases from V and 1 base from J, leaving 7 bases between. In DNA form, the CDR3 reads TGTGCCAGCAGCTTAGGGCTGCGCACAGATACGCAGTATTTT. Protein: CASSLGLRTDTQYF.

This chain joins TRBV10-2 and TRBJ2-1; perhaps TRBD1 as D (6 bases). The CDR3 is 16 residues long. The V end was cut by 2 bases, the J end by 4 bases, with 15 bases between. Germline V gene data show CDR1 as WSHSY and CDR2 as SAAADI. CDR3 sequence: CASSEAGVGIYNEQFF. The CDR3 DNA sequence: TGCGCCAGCAGTGAGGCAGGGGTAGGGATTTACAATGAGCAGTTCTTC.

The chain links TRBV7-9 to TRBJ1-5, with D possibly being TRBD1 (6 bases). V lost 5 bases to trimming and J lost 3 bases, with 14 bases between them. The CDR3 is 15 amino acids. CDR1 is SEHNR and CDR2 is FQNEAQ in the germline V gene (reference sequence). CDR3 in DNA: TGTGCCAGCAGCCCAGGGACACTGAACAATCAGCCCCAGCATTTT. Translation: CASSPGTLNNQPQHF.

V gene TRBV27 combines with J gene TRBJ1-1, with 7 bases identical to TRBD1. V dropped 7 bases and J dropped 9; count of bases not matched to a gene: 11. In germline, CDR1 is MNHEY, CDR2 SMNVEV (reference sequence). This CDR3 region has 13 residues. CDR3 in DNA: TGTGCCAGCACGCGGTTTACAGGGGACCAAGCTTTCTTT. Encoded protein: CASTRFTGDQAFF.

The sample holds one count of this clone. V is TRBV19 and J is TRBJ1-5, with TRBD1 as a possible D gene (5 bases). There are 15 residues in the CDR3. CDR1 LNHDA and CDR2 SQIVND come from the germline V gene (reference sequence). Trimming removed 0 bases at V and 0 bases at J, with 6 bases between. The CDR3 spells CASSIEGDSNQPQHF. The CDR3 DNA follows: TGTGCCAGTAGTATAGAAGGGGATAGCAATCAGCCCCAGCATTTT.

V is TRBV7-6 and J is TRBJ2-2; TRBD2 matches 9 bases. Looked up from germline, CDR1 is SGHVS and CDR2 is FNYEAQ. This CDR3 is 16 amino acids long. V was pared by 0 bases and J by 5 bases, with 4 bases of the junction left unmatched. The CDR3 is CASSLAVAGATGELFF. DNA for the CDR3: TGTGCCAGCAGCTTAGCGGTAGCGGGAGCGACCGGGGAGCTGTTTTTT.

This chain's CDR3 is CASSQVGTDSGEKLFF. The DNA of the CDR3 is TGCGCCAGCAGCCAAGTCGGGACGGACAGCGGTGAAAAACTGTTTTTT. The chain joins TRBV4-3 to TRBJ1-4, with D tentatively TRBD1 (6 bases). V lost 1 base, J lost 7 bases, and 16 bases lay in between. Germline CDR1 LGHNA, CDR2 YSLEER. The CDR3 runs 16 residues.

J is TRBJ1-1 and V is TRBV2; D uncertain. This CDR3 region has 11 residues. Germline CDR1 reads SNHLY; CDR2 reads FYNNEI. The germline V and J ends were trimmed by 4 bases and 4 bases, with 4 bases remaining between them. The CDR3 bases are TGTGCCAGCAGTGCCAGCACTGAAGCTTTCTTT. Residues: CASSASTEAFF.

This clone was recorded a few times. The chain is built from TRBV2 and TRBJ1-5; no definite D call. V dropped 3 bases and J dropped 5 bases, with 8 bases sitting between them. CDR1 is SNHLY and CDR2 is FYNNEI in the germline V gene. This CDR3 comprises 13 residues. The DNA for the CDR3 is TGTGCCAGCAGTGACCCCGGGTATCAGCCCCAGCATTTT. Encoded protein: CASSDPGYQPQHF.

The chain has TRBV9 and TRBJ1-1; D is ambiguous. The V gene lost 4 bases and the J gene lost 11 bases, with 18 bases spanning the gap. Per the germline V gene, CDR1 is SGDLS and CDR2 is YYNGEE. CDR3 length: 13 residues. CDR3 coding DNA: TGTGCCAGCAGCCCTAGTAACTCCCTATACGCTTTCTTT. Its translation is CASSPSNSLYAFF.

The chain carries TRBV6-1 and TRBJ1-4; D may be TRBD1 (5 bases). Germline CDR1 is MNHNS and CDR2 is SASEGT. The CDR3 has 13 residues. V was pared by 5 bases and J by 8 bases, with 12 bases between. CDR3 loop: CASSPGYGEKLFF. Written as DNA, the CDR3 is TGTGCCAGCAGTCCAGGGTATGGGGAAAAACTGTTTTTT.

V is TRBV10-1 and J is TRBJ2-1; 7 bases are shared with TRBD2. This CDR3 is 14 amino acids long. Germline loops: CDR1 WNHNN, CDR2 SYGVQD (reference sequence). The ends lost 5 bases at V and 6 bases at J; junction bases unmatched: 7. The CDR3 DNA reads as TGCGCCAGCAGTTCGAGCGGGGAATTCAATGAGCAGTTCTTC. It yields the protein CASSSSGEFNEQFF.

CDR3 in DNA: TGCGCCAGCAGTGGCGAGGGTAATCAGCCCCAGCATTTT. Amino acids: CASSGEGNQPQHF. V is TRBV10-1 and J is TRBJ1-5; D unresolved. CDR1 and CDR2 from the germline V gene are WNHNN and SYGVQD (reference sequence). The CDR3 consists of 13 residues. Trimming took off 4 bases at V and 4 bases at J, with 8 bases between the two ends.

The CDR3 nucleotides are TGTGCCAGCAGTGTTAGACAGGATGGACAAGAGACCCAGTACTTC. It specifies CASSVRQDGQETQYF. The chain employs TRBV7-9 and TRBJ2-5; a weak D match, TRBD1 (6 bases). Germline CDR1 SEHNR, CDR2 FQNEAQ (reference sequence). V was cut by 6 bases and J by 2 bases, with 16 bases left in between. This CDR3 has 15 residues.